This T cell receptor beta chain was sequenced for a study of blood T cell repertoires in COVID-19. The overall study: Samples of COVID-19 (acute and convalescent) were obtained from the United States, Italy and Spain. Sample material is recorded as cDNA or gDNA derived from T cells, B-cell-depleted T cells, or PBMCs.

Per the original data handling: Nucleated cell counts were estimated from reference gene primer amplification. Assay used: immunoSEQ multiplex PCR; TCRdb lists only in-frame clones, some missing. Clonal size and the V and J genes are those of that table, whereas D and trimming came from the DNA. The repertoire holds about 240,000 clones, with 85% to 90% as singletons. Specimen: peripheral blood. The TCR comes from a man aged 55 to 70 with acute or convalescent COVID-19.

The CDR3 DNA sequence: TGTGCCAGCAGCTTAGGGGGACAGGTCGCCTACGAGCAGTACTTC. Translating gives CASSLGGQVAYEQYF. The chain combines TRBV7-6 with TRBJ2-7; 8 bases match TRBD1. This CDR3 comprises 15 residues. J gave up 2 bases and V 1 base, and 4 bases lay outside the gene matches. CDR1 is SGHVS and CDR2 is FNYEAQ in the germline V gene.